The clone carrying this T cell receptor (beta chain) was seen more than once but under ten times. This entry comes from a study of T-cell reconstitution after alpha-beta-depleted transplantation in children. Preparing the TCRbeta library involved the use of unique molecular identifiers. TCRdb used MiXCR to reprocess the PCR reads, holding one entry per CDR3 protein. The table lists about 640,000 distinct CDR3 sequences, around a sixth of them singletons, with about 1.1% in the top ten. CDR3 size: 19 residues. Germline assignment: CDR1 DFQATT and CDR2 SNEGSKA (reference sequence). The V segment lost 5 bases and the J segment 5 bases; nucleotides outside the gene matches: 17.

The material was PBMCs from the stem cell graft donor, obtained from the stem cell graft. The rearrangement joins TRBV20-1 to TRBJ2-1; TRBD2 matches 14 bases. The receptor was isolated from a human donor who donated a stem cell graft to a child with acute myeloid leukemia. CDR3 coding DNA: TGCAGTGCTCCCGGGACTAGCGGGGGAAGGAGGTTTGGGAACAATGAGCAGTTCTTC. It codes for CSAPGTSGGRRFGNNEQFF.